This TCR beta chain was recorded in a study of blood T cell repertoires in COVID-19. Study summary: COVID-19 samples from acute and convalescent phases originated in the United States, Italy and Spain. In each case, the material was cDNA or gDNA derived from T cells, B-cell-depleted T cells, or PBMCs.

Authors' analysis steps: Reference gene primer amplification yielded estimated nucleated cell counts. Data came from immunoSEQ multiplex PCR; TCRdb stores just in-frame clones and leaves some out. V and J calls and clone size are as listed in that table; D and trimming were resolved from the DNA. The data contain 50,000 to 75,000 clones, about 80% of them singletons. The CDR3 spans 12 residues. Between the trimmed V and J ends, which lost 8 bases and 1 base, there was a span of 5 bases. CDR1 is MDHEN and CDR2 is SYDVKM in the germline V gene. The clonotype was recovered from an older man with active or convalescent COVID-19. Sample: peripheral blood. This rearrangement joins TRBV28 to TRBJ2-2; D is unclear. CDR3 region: CASGGNTGELFF. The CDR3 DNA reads TGTGCCAGCGGCGGGAACACCGGGGAGCTGTTTTTT.